The 19 T cell receptor beta chains reported below all come from one sample, sequenced in a study of glioma-infiltrating T cells. The iRepertoire nested amplicon-rescue multiplex PCR amplified TCR alpha and beta CDR3s from RNA. MiXCR, run by TCRdb on the multiplex PCR reads, gives a single entry per CDR3 protein. The sample lists approximately 400,000 distinct CDR3 sequences; 41% were seen once. The sequencing sample was made of glioma tissue, nonneoplastic brain tissue, or PBMCs (not recorded which). These receptors all stem from a human donor with low-grade glioma or glioblastoma, undergoing nonglioma brain surgery, or in good health (not recorded which).

This clonotype was observed a single time. The rearrangement links TRBV6-1 to TRBJ2-7; no definite D call. The length of the CDR3 is 15 residues. The germline gives CDR1 MNHNS, CDR2 SASEGT. The ends were cut back, 5 bases at V and 2 bases at J, with 16 bases in the middle. The CDR3 DNA follows: TGTGCCAGCAGTCGCTTTTTGATAGGGACCTACGAGCAGTACTTC. It encodes CASSRFLIGTYEQYF.

This clonotype occurred many times. This chain uses TRBV6-4 with TRBJ2-3; 8 bases agree with TRBD2. Germline CDR1 reads MRHNA; CDR2 reads SNTAGT. This CDR3 is 14 amino acids long. The V segment lost 3 bases and the J segment 4 bases; nucleotides outside the gene matches: 3. This CDR3 is CASSEAGAPDTQYF. The CDR3 DNA sequence: TGTGCCAGCAGTGAAGCGGGAGCCCCAGATACGCAGTATTTT.

Ten or more counts support this clonotype. The chain carries TRBV27 and TRBJ2-7; perhaps TRBD2 as D (5 bases). Germline V gives CDR1 MNHEY, CDR2 SMNVEV (reference sequence). This CDR3 has 13 residues. Deletions cut 6 bases from V and 2 bases from J, with 11 bases between. In DNA form, the CDR3 reads TGTGCCAGCAGCCCGGGAAACGCCTACGAGCAGTACTTC. As protein: CASSPGNAYEQYF.

This clonotype has a handful of counts. The CDR3 loop reads CAISEGLAGTLSNEQFF. The CDR3, as DNA: TGTGCCATCAGTGAGGGGCTAGCGGGAACGCTTTCCAATGAGCAGTTCTTC. V usage is TRBV10-3 and J usage is TRBJ2-1, with 9 positions matching TRBD2. The V gene's germline CDR1 is ENHRY and CDR2 SYGVKD. CDR3 length equals 17 residues. Unmatched junction bases numbered 11, after V lost 2 bases and J lost 6 bases.

The rearrangement uses TRBV11-2 and TRBJ1-3; D gene uncertain. V shed 1 base and J shed 2 bases, with 9 bases lying between them. Germline values: CDR1 SGHAT, CDR2 FQNNGV. This CDR3 comprises 15 residues. In nucleotides, the CDR3 is TGTGCCAGCAGCTTAGCTTGGGGTCCTGGAAACACCATATATTTT. This gives the protein CASSLAWGPGNTIYF.

This chain joins TRBV15 and TRBJ2-7, with TRBD1 matching 9 bases. Germline values: CDR1 LNHNV, CDR2 YYDKDF (reference sequence). V was clipped by 3 bases and J by 4 bases; unmatched bases: 4. This CDR3 region has 14 residues. CDR3 bases: TGTGCCACCAGCAGCAGACAGGGGGAATACGAGCAGTACTTC. It is translated as CATSSRQGEYEQYF.

The table lists this clonotype with a few counts. The chain has TRBV7-2 and TRBJ1-2, with D hard to call. Germline values: CDR1 SGHTA, CDR2 FQGNSA. The CDR3 loop spans 13 amino acids. The V end was cut by 5 bases, the J end by 7 bases, with 14 bases between. Written as DNA, the CDR3 is TGTGCCAGCAGCCGCACGGTATCGGGTGGCTACACCTTC. This gives the protein CASSRTVSGGYTF.

With regard to this clonotype: This may be a read error, as it is one base from a much larger clone. The V gene is TRBV27, the J gene TRBJ1-1, with D possibly matching TRBD1 (5 bases). Germline CDR1 is MNHEY and CDR2 is SMNVEV (reference sequence). The CDR3 runs to 13 residues. Here the CDR3 DNA reads TGTGCCAGCAGTGCAGGGCTGAACACTAAAGCTTTCTTT. Translating gives CASSAGLNTKAFF.

This clonotype was seen only a few times. The chain combines TRBV19 with TRBJ2-3, with a tentative D call TRBD1 (5 bases). The CDR3 spans 15 residues. V dropped 4 bases and J dropped 2 bases, with 13 bases sitting between them. CDR1 LNHDA and CDR2 SQIVND come from the germline V gene (reference sequence). The CDR3 region has the DNA TGTGCCAGTAGTACCCTGACAGACCACACAGATACGCAGTATTTT. This codes for CASSTLTDHTDTQYF. The variable domain in full, completed from reference TRBV19 and TRBJ2-3, reads DGGITQSPKYLFRKEGQNVTLSCEQNLNHDAMYWYRQDPGQGLRLIYYSQIVNDFQKGDIAEGYSVSREKKESFPLTVTSAQKNPTAFYLCASSTLTDHTDTQYFGPGTRLTVL.

This clonotype has only one observation. This may come from a read error, since a much larger clone is one base off. The chain recombines TRBV6-5 with TRBJ1-5; D is undetermined. The CDR3 is 13 amino acids. Looked up from germline, CDR1 is MNHEY and CDR2 is SVGAGI. CDR3 coding DNA: TGTGCCAGCAGTTATCCCCATAATCAGACCCAGCATTTT. Protein sequence: CASSYPHNQTQHF.

The chain is built from TRBV7-9 and TRBJ2-3, with D perhaps TRBD2 (5 bases). CDR1 is SEHNR, CDR2 FQNEAQ, per germline (reference sequence). V lost 1 base, J lost 13 bases, and 15 bases lay in between. This CDR3 has 13 residues. As DNA, the CDR3 is TGTGCCAGCAGCTTAGAAATTCCCGGGGTGGAGTATTTT. It encodes CASSLEIPGVEYF.

At least ten counts were recorded for this clonotype. The chain couples TRBV6-2 or TRBV6-3 to TRBJ2-1; no reliable D call. This CDR3 contains 12 residues. Germline assignment: CDR1 MNHEY and CDR2 SVGEGT. Trimming shortened V by 4 bases and J by 10 bases, and 11 bases separated the two germline ends. The CDR3 sequence: CASSSQAVEQFF. The CDR3 region has the DNA TGTGCCAGCAGTTCCCAGGCTGTCGAGCAGTTCTTC.

With respect to this clonotype: A much larger clone lies a single base off, so this may be a read error. The V and J genes are TRBV6-6 and TRBJ2-1; 11 nucleotides align to TRBD2. The CDR3 totals 14 residues. After removal of 4 bases from V and 10 bases from J, the junction contained 6 bases not matched to a gene. The germline gives CDR1 MNHNY, CDR2 SVGAGI (reference sequence). In nucleotides, the CDR3 is TGTGCCAGCAGTTTGGGACTAGCGGACTACGAGCAGTTCTTC. Amino acid sequence: CASSLGLADYEQFF.

This clonotype was found once. The chain links TRBV25-1 to TRBJ2-3, with 10 positions matching TRBD1. The V gene's germline CDR1 is MGHDK and CDR2 SYGVNS. The CDR3 runs to 16 residues. With V trimmed by 4 bases and J by 2 bases, 6 bases remained unmatched. CDR3 in amino acids: CASSAKGQGVTDTQYF. The CDR3 nucleotides read TGTGCCAGCAGTGCAAAAGGACAGGGGGTCACAGATACGCAGTATTTT.

This clonotype appeared a few times. This rearrangement joins TRBV29-1 to TRBJ1-1; D unresolved. Germline CDR1 is SQVTM and CDR2 is ANQGSEA. The CDR3 has 11 residues. V gave up 4 bases and J gave up 0 bases, with 3 bases separating them. In DNA form, the CDR3 reads TGCAGCGTTGCCATGAACACTGAAGCTTTCTTT. Translating it yields CSVAMNTEAFF.

Note on this clonotype: A much larger clone is a single base away; this may be a read error. The CDR3 carries no conserved terminal phenylalanine or tryptophan, so it likely arises from a read error. The chain recombines TRBV7-9 with TRBJ1-2; 7 bases are shared with TRBD1. Germline values: CDR1 SEHNR, CDR2 FQNEAQ (reference sequence). The junction had 6 bases not matched to a gene; V was cut back by 3 bases and J by 2 bases. This CDR3 is 15 amino acids long. The CDR3 DNA reads TGTGCCAGCAGCTTCACAGGGGATGTGAACTATGGCTACACCCTC. Its protein is CASSFTGDVNYGYTL.

This clonotype has at least ten counts. The chain carries TRBV28 and TRBJ2-6; tentative D call: TRBD2 (6 bases). With 5 bases removed from V and 4 bases from J, the gap between germline ends came to 12 bases. Per the germline V gene, CDR1 is MDHEN and CDR2 is SYDVKM. The CDR3 contains 15 residues. The CDR3: CASSHPSAGANVLTF. DNA for the CDR3: TGTGCCAGCAGTCATCCTAGCGCGGGGGCCAACGTCCTGACTTTC. Full variable domain (missing parts from reference TRBV28 and TRBJ2-6): DVKVTQSSRYLVKRTGEKVFLECVQDMDHENMFWYRQDPGLGLRLIYFSYDVKMKEKGDIPEGYSVSREKKERFSLILESASTNQTSMYLCASSHPSAGANVLTFGAGSRLTVL.

Notes on this clonotype: A single base separates this from a much larger clone, so it may be a read error. The V and J genes are TRBV6-1 and TRBJ2-5, with D perhaps TRBD2 (5 bases). The CDR3 loop spans 13 amino acids. Looked up from germline, CDR1 is MNHNS and CDR2 is SASEGT. The CDR3 region is CARSEGPGETQYF. The CDR3 region has the DNA TGTGCCCGCAGTGAAGGGCCGGGGGAGACCCAGTACTTC.

The sample holds many counts of this clonotype. The chain employs TRBV28 and TRBJ2-5; no clear D gene. There are 10 residues in the CDR3. Between the trimmed V and J ends, which lost 6 bases and 5 bases, there was a span of 4 bases. Germline loops: CDR1 MDHEN, CDR2 SYDVKM. The DNA of the CDR3 is TGTGCCAGCAGCCTTGAGACCCAGTACTTC. Its protein is CASSLETQYF.